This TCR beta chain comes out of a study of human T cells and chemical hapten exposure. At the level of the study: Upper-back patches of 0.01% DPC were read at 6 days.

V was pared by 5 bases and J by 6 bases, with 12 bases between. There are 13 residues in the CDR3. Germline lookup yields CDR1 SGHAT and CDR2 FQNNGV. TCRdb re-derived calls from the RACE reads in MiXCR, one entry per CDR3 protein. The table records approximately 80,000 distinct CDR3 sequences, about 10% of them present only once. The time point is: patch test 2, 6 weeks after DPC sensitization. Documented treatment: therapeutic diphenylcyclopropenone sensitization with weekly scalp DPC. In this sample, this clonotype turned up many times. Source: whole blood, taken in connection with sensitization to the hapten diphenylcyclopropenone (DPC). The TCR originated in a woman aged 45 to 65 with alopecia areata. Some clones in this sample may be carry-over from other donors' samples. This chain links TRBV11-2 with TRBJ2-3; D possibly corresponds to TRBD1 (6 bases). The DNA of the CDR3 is TGTGCCAGCAGCATCGGACAGTTCGATACGCAGTATTTT. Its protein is CASSIGQFDTQYF. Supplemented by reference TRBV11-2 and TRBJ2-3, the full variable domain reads EAGVAQSPRYKIIEKRQSVAFWCNPISGHATLYWYQQILGQGPKLLIQFQNNGVVDDSQLPKDRFSAERLKGVDSTLKIQPAKLEDSAVYLCASSIGQFDTQYFGPGTRLTVL.